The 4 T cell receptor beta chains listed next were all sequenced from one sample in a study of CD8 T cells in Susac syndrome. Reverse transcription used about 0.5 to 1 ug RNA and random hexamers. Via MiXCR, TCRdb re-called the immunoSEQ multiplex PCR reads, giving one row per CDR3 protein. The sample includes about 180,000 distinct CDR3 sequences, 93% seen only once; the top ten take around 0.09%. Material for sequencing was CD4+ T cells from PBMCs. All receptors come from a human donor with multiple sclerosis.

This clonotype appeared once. The CDR3 nucleotides read TGTGCCAGCAGCCTCTCCGGGCGTCTCTACGAGCAGTACTTC. Its translation: CASSLSGRLYEQYF. The chain joins TRBV3-1 to TRBJ2-7; no clear D. CDR3 length equals 14 residues. Germline loops: CDR1 LGHDT, CDR2 YNNKEL (reference sequence). Trimming cost V 4 bases and J 3 bases, with 13 bases left between them.

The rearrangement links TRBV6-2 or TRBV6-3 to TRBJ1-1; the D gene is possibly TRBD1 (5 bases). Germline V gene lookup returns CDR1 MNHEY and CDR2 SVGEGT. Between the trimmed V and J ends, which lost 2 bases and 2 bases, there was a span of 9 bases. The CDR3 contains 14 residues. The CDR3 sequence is CASSYPTVNTEAFF. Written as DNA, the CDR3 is TGTGCCAGCAGTTACCCGACAGTAAACACTGAAGCTTTCTTT.

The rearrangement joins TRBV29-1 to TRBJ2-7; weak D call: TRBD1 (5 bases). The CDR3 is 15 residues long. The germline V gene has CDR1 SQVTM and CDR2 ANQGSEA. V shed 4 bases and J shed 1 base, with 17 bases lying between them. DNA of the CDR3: TGCAGCGTTGCCCAACCTTTCCAGGGATCCTACGAGCAGTACTTC. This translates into CSVAQPFQGSYEQYF.

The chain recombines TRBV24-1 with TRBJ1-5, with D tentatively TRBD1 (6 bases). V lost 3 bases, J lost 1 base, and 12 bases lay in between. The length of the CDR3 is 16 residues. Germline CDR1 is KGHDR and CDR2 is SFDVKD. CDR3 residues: CATSDPNQGSNQPQHF. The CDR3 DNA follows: TGTGCCACCAGTGATCCGAATCAGGGGAGCAATCAGCCCCAGCATTTT.